The sequence of this T cell receptor beta chain was determined in a study of T cells in Graves' hyperthyroidism and ophthalmopathy (dated by TCRdb to the late 2010s). About the full investigation: Peripheral blood was sampled at the time of initial diagnosis, prior to any treatment. Following sampling, methimazole starting at 30 mg daily was given to hyperthyroidism patients, and high-dose intravenous methylprednisolone was given to ophthalmopathy patients. The 90 to 100 discovery patients were randomly divided into training and test sets at a 7:3 ratio. Prospective prediction of ophthalmopathy was tested in an independent validation cohort of 18 to 20 hyperthyroidism patients and 15 to 17 patients who later progressed to ophthalmopathy. To identify TCR V-J signatures that set the groups apart, the researchers used a discovery cohort of about a hundred patients, made up of about 44 with Graves' ophthalmopathy and about 59 with stable Graves' hyperthyroidism. Thyroid tissue and blood T-cell repertoires from six or seven Graves' hyperthyroidism patients were also compared in the study. TCR Vbeta CDR3 sequencing of approximately 140 peripheral blood samples (43 ophthalmopathy, over 70 hyperthyroidism and roughly 17 progressor patients) is reported in the paper. The research as a whole found: A 13 V-J signature model separated ophthalmopathy from stable hyperthyroidism, with roughly 88% sensitivity and about 81% specificity in cross-validation and 80%/75% in testing. Most expanded thyroid clonotypes (frequency above 0.001) were also detected in blood, suggesting blood repertoires may reflect thyroid immune responses. No statistical method was used to set the sample size in advance, and investigators knew the group allocation. In validation, the model predicted progression to ophthalmopathy a median of about 6.5 months before onset, with around 70% sensitivity and just under 75% specificity.

Comments on this clonotype: It lacks a known antigen. Base qualities are not recorded, but no much larger clone differs from it by a single base.

The TCR beta CDR3 regions were amplified from the RNA transcripts. The TCR CDR3 was subjected to a first round of RT-PCR using the HTBI primer set and the Qiagen OneStep RT-PCR kit. Libraries were constructed in a second round of multiplex PCR, after which size selection and purification were carried out. The libraries were sequenced on an Illumina HiSeq2000 using paired-end 100 bp reads. As for the original processing: SOAPnuke was used to process the raw data, removing reads that contained adapters or uncalled bases, had a mean Phred below 15, or lacked an exact match to the constant primer or identifier. COPE v1.2.5 was used to merge high-quality paired reads, and clonotypes were defined as unique nucleotide sequences. Clonotypes were aligned to IMGT TRBV, TRBD and TRBJ reference segments using MiTCR v1.1. The analysis was restricted to V-J combinations with a frequency above 0.0001, which together covered approximately 99% of the repertoires. The TCS score was defined as the ratio of F50 (clonal expansion) to E x V (chaos), calculated using BLOSUM62-based TCRdist between CDR3 peptides within each V-J. Welch's t-statistics and random forest reduced around 510 V-J features to 13, which were used in a naive Bayes classifier (R e1071). TCRdb applied fastp at Q25 and MiXCR to the public reads, then kept only in-frame beta chains. Here each entry gathers all rows of one CDR3 protein and keeps the most common genes and DNA. The V and J calls shown here were made by TCRdb, not taken from the authors' results. The sample table contains about 640,000 distinct CDR3 sequences; only one count was recorded for around 20% of them. The top ten hold approximately 30% of the sample.

The germline V gene gives CDR1 as SNHLY and CDR2 as FYNNEI. The CDR3 runs 14 residues from the cysteine to the phenylalanine. Only the CDR3 region is kept as DNA, spanning 42 bases read in frame from base 1. Compared with germline, V lacks 8 bases and J lacks 7 bases; bases without a gene match: 9. Ophthalmopathy patients had moderately to severely active disease, with a Clinical Activity Score of 3 or more, a NOSPECS grade of 4 or more, and a disease duration of less than 3 months. Patients with uncontrolled infections, other autoimmune diseases, pregnancy or lactation were excluded. Clinical symptoms, serum thyroxine and TRAb, thyroid ultrasound, and orbital computed tomography formed the basis for the diagnoses. PBMCs were separated from under 12 ml of fresh peripheral blood using Ficoll-Paque density gradient centrifugation. Total RNA was extracted with Trizol reagent, and quality was checked on an Agilent 2100 Bioanalyzer.

The receptor was isolated from a man aged 25-45 years with Graves' ophthalmopathy. Recombination linked TRBV2 to TRBJ2-1, with 9 middle bases fitting TRBD1. The specimen was blood. The DNA sequence follows: TGTGCCAGCCGTCCCGGACAGGGGCTAAATGAGCAGTTCTTC. Translated, it gives CASRPGQGLNEQFF.